The rows below give T cell receptor beta chains drawn from one sample of a study of CD8+ T cells in alopecia areata. The data were produced by immunoSEQ multiplex PCR, yet TCRdb's version contains in-frame clones alone and is incomplete. Among roughly 280,000 clones listed, over 45% were seen once. Source: CD4+ T cells sorted from blood, taken at roughly week 53, from a patient treated with tofacitinib. These receptor sequences come from a human donor with alopecia areata. Each CDR3 is given with its conserved first and last residue. The D gene is left open where the match is weak. Size values are once, few and many counts, or a class for expanded clones, and some rows have none.

>-|TRBJ1-1|TRBV25-1|-
CASSEPGTEAFF
TGTGCCAGCAGTGAACCCGGCACTGAAGCTTTCTTT
>-|TRBJ1-1|TRBV30|few
CAWSYIDKNTEAFF
TGTGCCTGGAGTTATATAGATAAGAACACTGAAGCTTTCTTT
>-|TRBJ2-5|TRBV30|-
CAWSPGGREETQYF
TGTGCCTGGTCCCCCGGCGGGCGTGAGGAGACCCAGTACTTC
>TRBD1|TRBJ1-5|TRBV6-1|-
CASSPTGVGNQPQHF
TGTGCCAGCAGCCCGACAGGGGTAGGCAATCAGCCCCAGCATTTT
>-|TRBJ1-1|TRBV2|once
CASSLEWEAFF
TGTGCCAGCAGCCTGGAGTGGGAAGCTTTCTTT
>-|TRBJ1-6|TRBV4-3|once
CASSQAWNSPLHF
TGCGCCAGCAGCCAAGCCTGGAATTCACCCCTCCACTTT
>TRBD2|TRBJ2-1|TRBV29-1|-
CSASGTSGINEQFF
TGCAGCGCCTCCGGGACTAGCGGGATCAATGAGCAGTTCTTC
>-|TRBJ1-1|TRBV5-6|-
CASSLDGANTEAFF
TGTGCCAGCAGCTTGGACGGAGCGAACACTGAAGCTTTCTTT
>-|TRBJ1-2|TRBV4-1|few
CASSQGGGYTF
TGCGCCAGCAGCCAGGGCGGTGGCTACACCTTC
>-|TRBJ1-4|TRBV11-2|-
CASSLGSGTNEKLFF
TGTGCCAGCAGCTTGGGTTCCGGAACTAATGAAAAACTGTTTTTT
>-|TRBJ2-1|TRBV7-9|few
CASSLFGEQFF
TGTGCCAGCAGCTTATTCGGTGAGCAGTTCTTC
>TRBD2|TRBJ2-5|TRBV4-2|-
CASSLVGGEETQYF
TGTGCCAGCAGTCTGGTCGGGGGGGAAGAGACCCAGTACTTC
>-|TRBJ1-6|TRBV29-1|-
CSVEVGSDSPLHF
TGCAGCGTTGAGGTGGGGTCGGATTCACCCCTCCACTTT
>-|TRBJ2-5|TRBV2|-
CASSELQETQYF
TGTGCCAGCAGTGAACTCCAAGAGACCCAGTACTTC
>TRBD1|TRBJ2-7|TRBV4-2|-
CASSQVWDSVYEQYF
TGTGCCAGCAGCCAAGTTTGGGACAGTGTCTACGAGCAGTACTTC
>-|TRBJ2-7|TRBV6-5|-
CASRLSGRSSYEQYF
TGTGCCAGCAGACTGAGCGGGCGAAGCTCCTACGAGCAGTACTTC
>-|TRBJ1-6|TRBV7-2|-
CASSNGRGRTNSPLHF
TGTGCCAGCAGTAATGGGCGGGGCAGGACAAATTCACCCCTCCACTTT
>-|TRBJ2-3|TRBV30|-
CAWSGRRGPPDTQYF
TGTGCCTGGAGTGGGCGGCGGGGTCCCCCAGATACGCAGTATTTT
>-|TRBJ2-3|TRBV10-3|-
CASNTGTLITDTQYF
TGTGCCTCCAATACTGGGACACTCATCACAGATACGCAGTATTTT
>-|TRBJ2-5|TRBV6-5|once
CASSYPGAGQETQYF
TGTGCCAGCAGTTACCCGGGGGCGGGCCAAGAGACCCAGTACTTC
>-|TRBJ2-1|TRBV19|few
CASSMGAVEQFF
TGTGCCAGTTCGATGGGGGCTGTTGAGCAGTTCTTC
>-|TRBJ2-4|TRBV19|-
CASSIVTGEVAKNIQYF
TGTGCCAGTAGTATAGTTACGGGAGAAGTAGCCAAAAACATTCAGTACTTC
>-|TRBJ1-2|TRBV2|-
CASNPGAHLHYGYTF
TGTGCCAGCAACCCTGGGGCGCACCTCCACTATGGCTACACCTTC
>TRBD2|TRBJ2-1|TRBV4-3|-
CASSPQGLAGAFVSYNEQFF
TGCGCCAGCAGCCCCCAGGGACTAGCGGGGGCCTTCGTCTCCTACAATGAGCAGTTCTTC
>-|TRBJ2-1|TRBV12-5|few
CASAPTGHSSYNEQFF
TGTGCTAGTGCTCCCACAGGGCATAGCTCCTACAATGAGCAGTTCTTC
>TRBD1|TRBJ2-7|TRBV29-1|once
CSVQTGDSEQYF
TGCAGCGTTCAAACAGGGGATAGCGAGCAGTACTTC
>-|TRBJ2-4|TRBV6-5|-
CASSPHGDLNIQYF
TGTGCCAGCAGTCCCCATGGGGACCTGAACATTCAGTACTTC
>TRBD2|TRBJ2-2|TRBV11-2|-
CASLRGANTGELFF
TGTGCCAGCCTTCGGGGGGCGAACACCGGGGAGCTGTTTTTT
>-|TRBJ1-2|TRBV6-6|-
CASFGGGGKISYGYTF
TGTGCCAGCTTTGGGGGCGGAGGGAAGATTAGCTATGGCTACACCTTC
>TRBD1|TRBJ2-5|TRBV27|few
CASSPRQDRGGETQYF
TGTGCCAGCAGTCCCCGACAAGACAGGGGCGGGGAGACCCAGTACTTC
>TRBD1|TRBJ2-5|TRBV2|-
CASFGTDQETQYF
TGTGCCAGCTTTGGGACAGACCAAGAGACCCAGTACTTC
>-|TRBJ1-1|TRBV6-5|-
CASSYSKIDTEAFF
TGTGCCAGCAGTTACTCAAAGATCGACACTGAAGCTTTCTTT
>TRBD1|TRBJ1-6|TRBV9|-
CASSAGTGGNSPLHF
TGTGCCAGCAGCGCCGGGACAGGGGGAAATTCACCCCTCCACTTT
>-|TRBJ2-2|TRBV7-2|-
CASTSKGSANTGELFF
TGTGCCAGCACCTCAAAGGGCAGCGCGAACACCGGGGAGCTGTTTTTT
>TRBD1|TRBJ2-5|TRBV30|-
CAWSVGDREAETQYF
TGTGCCTGGAGTGTAGGGGACAGGGAGGCAGAGACCCAGTACTTC
>-|TRBJ2-5|TRBV4-1|few
CASSQGLKTQYF
TGCGCCAGCAGCCAGGGGCTAAAGACCCAGTACTTC
>TRBD2|TRBJ2-5|TRBV29-1|-
CSAGLAGGRDQETQYF
TGCAGCGCGGGTCTAGCGGGGGGCCGGGACCAAGAGACCCAGTACTTC
>-|TRBJ1-2|TRBV5-6|-
CASSSWLVRRYGYTF
TGTGCCAGCAGCTCATGGCTGGTCAGGCGGTATGGCTACACCTTC
>-|TRBJ1-1|TRBV4-2|-
CASSQDTEAFF
TGTGCCAGCAGCCAAGATACTGAAGCTTTCTTT
>-|TRBJ1-1|TRBV20-1|-
CSAEEYKGAFF
TGCAGTGCCGAAGAATACAAGGGAGCTTTCTTT
>-|TRBJ2-3|TRBV29-1|few
CSVAPRVSTDTQYF
TGCAGCGTTGCCCCACGGGTTAGCACAGATACGCAGTATTTT
>TRBD2|TRBJ2-5|TRBV11-2|-
CASSSRLAGGRETQYF
TGTGCCAGCAGCTCCCGACTAGCGGGGGGACGGGAGACCCAGTACTTC
>-|TRBJ2-7|TRBV5-1|-
CASSLTHNEQYF
TGCGCCAGCAGCTTGACCCATAACGAGCAGTACTTC
>TRBD1|TRBJ2-7|TRBV27|-
CASSRTGEIYYEQYF
TGTGCCAGCAGTCGTACAGGGGAAATATACTACGAGCAGTACTTC
>-|TRBJ2-5|TRBV19|-
CASSIWGREETQYF
TGTGCCAGTAGTATATGGGGACGCGAAGAGACCCAGTACTTC
>-|TRBJ2-5|TRBV29-1|few
CSVLFQETQYF
TGCAGCGTCCTATTCCAAGAGACCCAGTACTTC
>-|TRBJ2-5|TRBV9|-
CASSPGGETQYF
TGTGCCAGCAGCCCCGGGGGCGAGACCCAGTACTTC
>-|TRBJ2-7|TRBV25-1|-
CASSEYAGPRSSYEQYF
TGTGCCAGCAGTGAATACGCGGGACCCAGGAGCTCCTACGAGCAGTACTTC
>-|TRBJ2-7|TRBV7-2|few
CASSSQDSSYEQYF
TGTGCCAGCAGCTCCCAGGACAGCTCCTACGAGCAGTACTTC